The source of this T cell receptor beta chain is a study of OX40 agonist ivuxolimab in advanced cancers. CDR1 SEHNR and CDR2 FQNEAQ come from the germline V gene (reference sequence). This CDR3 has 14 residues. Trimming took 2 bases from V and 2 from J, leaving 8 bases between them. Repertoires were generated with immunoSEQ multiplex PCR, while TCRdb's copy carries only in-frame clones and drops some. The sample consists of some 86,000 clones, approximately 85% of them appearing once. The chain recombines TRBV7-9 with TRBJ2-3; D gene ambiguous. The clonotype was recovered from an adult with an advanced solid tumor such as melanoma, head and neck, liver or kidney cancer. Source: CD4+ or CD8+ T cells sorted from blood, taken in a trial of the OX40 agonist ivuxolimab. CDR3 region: CASSLRALTDTQYF. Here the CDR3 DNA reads TGTGCCAGCAGCTTAAGGGCCCTCACAGATACGCAGTATTTT.